This passage covers 12 T cell receptor beta chains from one sample sequenced in a study of blood T cell repertoires in COVID-19. TCRdb's table, derived via immunoSEQ multiplex PCR, lists solely in-frame clones and lacks some. The table has roughly 150,000 clones, 80% to 90% seen once. The sequenced sample was peripheral blood. Receptors were obtained from a woman in her sixties or seventies who had recovered from COVID-19.

The CDR3 sequence is CASSLGGGSYEQYF. The CDR3 bases are TGTGCCAGCAGCTTAGGCGGCGGCTCCTACGAGCAGTACTTC. The rearrangement links TRBV7-2 to TRBJ2-7; D gene ambiguous. Per the germline V gene, CDR1 is SGHTA and CDR2 is FQGNSA. The CDR3 sequence is 14 residues long. V was cut by 1 base and J by 0 bases, with 7 bases left in between.

This clone showed up just a few times. The V and J genes are TRBV9 and TRBJ1-1; D uncertain. Germline V gene data show CDR1 as SGDLS and CDR2 as YYNGEE. CDR3 length: 14 amino acids. Trimming pared 3 bases from V and 1 base from J, leaving 10 bases between. Written as DNA, the CDR3 is TGTGCCAGCAGCGCCAGGCCAGCGAACACTGAAGCTTTCTTT. Its protein product is CASSARPANTEAFF. The entire variable domain, with the rest obtained from reference TRBV9 and TRBJ1-1, is as follows: DSGVTQTPKHLITATGQRVTLRCSPRSGDLSVYWYQQSLDQGLQFLIQYYNGEERAKGNILERFSAQQFPDLHSELNLSSLELGDSALYFCASSARPANTEAFFGQGTRLTVV.

This clone was seen a handful of times. The V and J genes are TRBV6-6 and TRBJ2-7; tentatively, D is TRBD1 (5 bases). CDR3 length: 16 residues. V lost 0 bases to trimming and J lost 1 base, with 13 bases between them. Germline CDR1 MNHNY, CDR2 SVGAGI (reference sequence). The CDR3 region is CASSYSHRTNSYEQYF. The CDR3 DNA reads TGTGCCAGCAGTTACTCCCACAGGACGAATTCCTACGAGCAGTACTTC.

This clone was seen a handful of times. V is TRBV3-1 (or the pseudogene TRBV3-2) and J is TRBJ1-1; D gene ambiguous. Germline lookup yields CDR1 LGHDT and CDR2 YNNKEL (reference sequence). The CDR3 extends over 13 amino acids. Trimming took off 4 bases at V and 6 bases at J, with 12 bases between the two ends. The CDR3 coding sequence is TGTGCCAGCAGCCTACGGGGTGGGCCTGAAGCTTTCTTT. Its translation is CASSLRGGPEAFF.

The rearrangement uses TRBV7-3 and TRBJ2-3, with a tentative D call TRBD1 (6 bases). Trimming pared 1 base from V and 5 bases from J, leaving 10 bases between. Germline CDR1 reads SGHTA; CDR2 reads FQGTGA. The CDR3 totals 14 residues. The CDR3 DNA reads TGTGCCAGCAGCTTAATCGGGGACATAGATACGCAGTATTTT. It codes for CASSLIGDIDTQYF.

The DNA for the CDR3 is TGTGCCAGCAGCTTAGCCCTGACAGGGGGCTTATCCTACAATGAGCAGTTCTTC. As protein: CASSLALTGGLSYNEQFF. This chain connects TRBV7-9 to TRBJ2-1, with 10 nucleotides matching TRBD1. V dropped 0 bases and J dropped 1; count of bases not matched to a gene: 6. This CDR3 spans 18 amino acids. Per the germline V gene, CDR1 is SEHNR and CDR2 is FQNEAQ (reference sequence). Full variable domain (missing parts from reference TRBV7-9 and TRBJ2-1): DTGVSQNPRHKITKRGQNVTFRCDPISEHNRLYWYRQTLGQGPEFLTYFQNEAQLEKSRLLSDRFSAERPKGSFSTLEIQRTEQGDSAMYLCASSLALTGGLSYNEQFFGPGTRLTVL.

This clone appeared a single time. This chain links TRBV6-2 or TRBV6-3 with TRBJ2-2, with a weak D call TRBD1 (5 bases). Trimming pared 5 bases from V and 7 bases from J, leaving 17 bases between. Germline CDR1 and CDR2: MNHEY and SVGEGT. The CDR3 consists of 15 residues. For the CDR3, the DNA is TGTGCCAGCAGTCGTGGACAACCATGGGGCGGGGAGCTGTTTTTT. Encoded protein: CASSRGQPWGGELFF.

The chain uses TRBV5-6 and TRBJ1-2; TRBD1 is a possible D gene (6 bases). The CDR3 consists of 15 residues. Trimming took 4 bases from V and 4 from J, leaving 17 bases between them. Germline assignment: CDR1 SGHDT and CDR2 YYEEEE. CDR3 in amino acids: CASSPPGAVGYGYTF. The CDR3 DNA follows: TGTGCCAGCAGCCCCCCAGGGGCGGTTGGCTATGGCTACACCTTC.

This clone was detected only a few times. The chain is built from TRBV15 and TRBJ2-5, with 9 bases identical to TRBD2. V lost 0 bases and J lost 5; bases outside the gene matches: 4. Germline values: CDR1 LNHNV, CDR2 YYDKDF (reference sequence). The CDR3 has 15 residues. CDR3 in DNA: TGTGCCACCAGCAGAGAGTCTAGCGGGATCGAGACCCAGTACTTC. Translated: CATSRESSGIETQYF. Drawing the rest from reference TRBV15 and TRBJ2-5, the complete variable domain is DAMVIQNPRYQVTQFGKPVTLSCSQTLNHNVMYWYQQKSSQAPKLLFHYYDKDFNNEADTPDNFQSRRPNTSFCFLDIRSPGLGDTAMYLCATSRESSGIETQYFGPGTRLLVL.

J is TRBJ2-2 and V is TRBV2, with a tentative D call TRBD2 (6 bases). V was shortened by 6 bases and J by 8 bases, with 13 bases between the two germline ends. The CDR3 loop spans 13 amino acids. Germline V CDR1 and CDR2: SNHLY, FYNNEI. The CDR3 loop is CASSPGTSGELFF. The CDR3 coding sequence is TGTGCCAGCAGCCCCGGGACTTCTGGGGAGCTGTTTTTT.

There are many counts of this clone. The J gene is TRBJ2-3, the V gene TRBV30; D unresolved. Trimming pared 2 bases from V and 0 bases from J, leaving 12 bases between. Germline V gene lookup returns CDR1 GTSNPN and CDR2 SVGIG (reference sequence). The length of the CDR3 is 15 residues. CDR3 region: CAWSPLSPSTDTQYF. The CDR3 DNA sequence: TGTGCCTGGAGTCCGCTATCCCCTAGCACAGATACGCAGTATTTT.

The V and J genes are TRBV25-1 and TRBJ1-6; 9 nucleotides match TRBD1. Germline CDR1 is MGHDK and CDR2 is SYGVNS. The CDR3 consists of 14 residues. J lost 9 bases, V lost 7 bases, and 7 bases had no gene match. The DNA for the CDR3 is TGTGCCAGCACCCGGGGGGACAGGGTTTCACCCCTCCACTTT. Translated, it gives CASTRGDRVSPLHF.